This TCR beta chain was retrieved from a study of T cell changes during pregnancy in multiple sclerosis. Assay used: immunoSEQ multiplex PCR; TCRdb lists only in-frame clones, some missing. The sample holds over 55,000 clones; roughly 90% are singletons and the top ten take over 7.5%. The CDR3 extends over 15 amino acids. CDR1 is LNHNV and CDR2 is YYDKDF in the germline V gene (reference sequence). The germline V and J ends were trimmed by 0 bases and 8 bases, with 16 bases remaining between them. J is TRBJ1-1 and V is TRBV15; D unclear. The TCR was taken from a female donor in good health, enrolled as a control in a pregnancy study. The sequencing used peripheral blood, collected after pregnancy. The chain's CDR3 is CATSRDPLGPQEAFF. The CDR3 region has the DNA TGTGCCACCAGCAGAGATCCCTTGGGCCCCCAAGAAGCTTTCTTT.